Below are 20 T cell receptor beta chains sequenced from a single sample in a study of vaccination and CD4 T cells after COVID-19. Sequenced with the Oncomine TCR Beta short-read assay was DNA taken from cultured CD4+ T cells. TCRdb re-called the PCR reads with MiXCR, one entry per CDR3 protein. The sample lists 20,000 to 30,000 distinct CDR3 sequences, 50% to 75% occurring once. Which antigens these TCRs recognize remains unknown. Indicated treatment: roughly 10-day PBMC culture with coronavirus spike peptide pools or control peptides (ViraFEST assay). The sample taken for sequencing was CD4+ T cells from blood, cultured in vitro. These receptors were obtained from a human donor who had recovered from COVID-19.

This sequence joins TRBV5-1 and TRBJ2-5, with D hard to call. The CDR3 runs to 17 residues. Germline-derived CDR1 and CDR2 are SGHRS and YFSETQ. Trimming took off 9 bases at V and 5 bases at J, with 29 bases between the two ends. The CDR3 is CATDNLAVGSHQETQYF. The CDR3 coding sequence is TGCGCCACCGACAACCTGGCTGTGGGGTCCCATCAGGAGACCCAGTACTTC.

The V and J genes are TRBV11-2 and TRBJ1-3; D not certain. Trimming stripped 1 base from V and 4 bases from J, with 14 bases between. This CDR3 is built from 16 residues. The germline V gene encodes CDR1 SGHAT and CDR2 FQNNGV. CDR3: CASSLGESPVGNTIYF. CDR3 DNA: TGTGCCAGCAGCTTAGGCGAGAGCCCGGTAGGAAACACCATATATTTT.

The chain has TRBV20-1 and TRBJ2-7, with TRBD2 identical over 10 bases. Germline V gene sequence: CDR1 DFQATT, CDR2 SNEGSKA (reference sequence). V was pared by 3 bases and J by 3 bases, with 8 bases of the junction left unmatched. This CDR3 is 15 amino acids long. The CDR3 here is CSARDKLAGIYEQYF. CDR3 sequence (DNA): TGCAGTGCTAGGGACAAACTAGCGGGAATCTACGAGCAGTACTTC.

V gene TRBV2 combines with J gene TRBJ1-2; perhaps TRBD1 as D (5 bases). Between the trimmed V and J ends, which lost 5 bases and 7 bases, there was a span of 14 bases. Germline V gene sequence: CDR1 SNHLY, CDR2 FYNNEI. CDR3 length: 13 amino acids. CDR3 coding DNA: TGTGCCAGCAGTTGGGGGGGAGTGGGTGGCTACACCTTC. Translating it yields CASSWGGVGGYTF. The entire variable domain, with the rest obtained from reference TRBV2 and TRBJ1-2, is as follows: EPEVTQTPSHQVTQMGQEVILRCVPISNHLYFYWYRQILGQKVEFLVSFYNNEISEKSEIFDDQFSVERPDGSNFTLKIRSTKLEDSAMYFCASSWGGVGGYTFGSGTRLTVV.

The chain couples TRBV15 to TRBJ1-5, with D possibly being TRBD1 (5 bases). Germline CDR1 reads LNHNV; CDR2 reads YYDKDF (reference sequence). This CDR3 has 15 amino acids. Trimming removed 4 bases from V and 4 bases from J, with 14 bases in between. The CDR3 protein is CATSKSPGGNQPQHF. The CDR3 DNA reads as TGTGCCACCAGCAAATCGCCTGGGGGTAATCAGCCCCAGCATTTT.

This clonotype was seen only once. The V and J genes are TRBV5-4 and TRBJ1-3, with D perhaps TRBD1 (6 bases). The germline V and J ends were trimmed by 4 bases and 4 bases, with 18 bases remaining between them. The CDR3 totals 16 residues. The germline gives CDR1 SGHNT, CDR2 YYREEE (reference sequence). Here the CDR3 reads CASSRDPGDMGNTIYF. The CDR3 nucleotides are TGTGCCAGCAGCCGGGACCCTGGGGACATGGGAAACACCATATATTTT.

The chain carries TRBV12-3 or TRBV12-4 and TRBJ2-7; D might be TRBD1 (5 bases). The CDR3 length is 15 residues. With 1 base removed from V and 3 bases from J, the gap between germline ends came to 13 bases. The DNA for the CDR3 is TGTGCCAGCAGTTTAGGCAGGGTACGTTTCTACGAGCAGTACTTC. Translating gives CASSLGRVRFYEQYF.

In its sample, this clonotype was seen a few times. V is TRBV20-1 and J is TRBJ1-6; D is unclear. V gave up 2 bases and J gave up 0 bases, with 11 bases separating them. The CDR3 totals 16 residues. Germline assignment: CDR1 DFQATT and CDR2 SNEGSKA (reference sequence). The CDR3 DNA sequence: TGCAGTGCTAGACCCCCGATCGGCTCCTATAATTCACCCCTCCACTTT. It codes for CSARPPIGSYNSPLHF.

This clonotype appeared once. The DNA of the CDR3 is TGTGCCAGCAGCTTAGGAGTAGTCCCAGATACGCAGTATTTT. This encodes CASSLGVVPDTQYF. The chain recombines TRBV7-2 with TRBJ2-3; D gene uncertain. Germline-derived CDR1 and CDR2 are SGHTA and FQGNSA. V lost 1 base and J 4 bases, leaving 9 bases between the germline ends. This CDR3 spans 14 amino acids.

The chain couples TRBV7-2 to TRBJ1-5; TRBD1 matches 10 bases. Trimming removed 4 bases from V and 7 bases from J; junction bases left unmatched: 7. The length of the CDR3 is 15 residues. Germline values: CDR1 SGHTA, CDR2 FQGNSA. As DNA, the CDR3 is TGTGCCAGCAGCTCGGACAGGGGGGGAAGACAGCCCCAGCATTTT. This gives the protein CASSSDRGGRQPQHF. Filled out from reference TRBV7-2 and TRBJ1-5, the complete variable domain reads GAGVSQSPSNKVTEKGKDVELRCDPISGHTALYWYRQSLGQGLEFLIYFQGNSAPDKSGLPSDRFSAERTGGSVSTLTIQRTQQEDSAVYLCASSSDRGGRQPQHFGDGTRLSIL.

The rearrangement joins TRBV12-3 or TRBV12-4 to TRBJ1-5; D is unclear. V gave up 3 bases and J gave up 1 base, with 10 bases separating them. The CDR3 contains 15 residues. CDR3 nucleotide sequence: TGTGCCAGCAGTTTTAACAGCTTGAGCAATCAGCCCCAGCATTTT. This translates into CASSFNSLSNQPQHF.

The rearrangement links TRBV15 to TRBJ1-2; a weak D match, TRBD1 (6 bases). Germline values: CDR1 LNHNV, CDR2 YYDKDF (reference sequence). The CDR3 spans 16 residues. Trimming removed 0 bases from V and 2 bases from J, with 13 bases in between. CDR3 DNA sequence: TGTGCCACCAGCAGAGATATCGGGGGCGCGAACTATGGCTACACCTTC. Translated, it gives CATSRDIGGANYGYTF.

The rearrangement joins TRBV28 to TRBJ1-3; TRBD1 aligns across 8 bases. The V gene's germline CDR1 is MDHEN and CDR2 SYDVKM. The CDR3 covers 16 residues. Losses at the gene ends were 3 bases for V and 5 bases for J; bases not matched to a gene: 9. DNA of the CDR3: TGTGCCAGCAGTTTGGGATCCGGGACAGGTCGAAACACCATATATTTT. It encodes CASSLGSGTGRNTIYF.

The sample holds a few counts of this clonotype. The V gene is TRBV27, the J gene TRBJ1-5, with TRBD1 identical over 9 bases. The junction had 7 bases not matched to a gene; V was cut back by 5 bases and J by 5 bases. Germline-derived CDR1 and CDR2 are MNHEY and SMNVEV (reference sequence). CDR3 size: 15 residues. CDR3 residues: CASSQMDRGHQPQHF. The CDR3 DNA follows: TGTGCCAGCAGTCAAATGGACAGGGGACATCAGCCCCAGCATTTT.

In this sample, this clonotype turned up once. V gene TRBV20-1 combines with J gene TRBJ1-2; no definite D call. CDR3 length: 12 residues. Trimming pared 0 bases from V and 8 bases from J, leaving 10 bases between. Germline CDR1 is DFQATT and CDR2 is SNEGSKA (reference sequence). DNA for the CDR3: TGCAGTGCTAGAGATTCCGGGGTCGGCTACACCTTC. It encodes CSARDSGVGYTF.

V gene TRBV9 combines with J gene TRBJ2-5; a possible D gene is TRBD1 (5 bases). The CDR3 has 14 amino acids. The V end was cut by 0 bases, the J end by 9 bases, with 15 bases between. CDR1 is SGDLS and CDR2 is YYNGEE in the germline V gene. This CDR3 is CASSVDGHQSPQYF. The CDR3 DNA reads as TGTGCCAGCAGCGTAGACGGACACCAGAGTCCCCAGTACTTC.

The CDR3 loop reads CASSGDRVAKNIQYF. The CDR3 DNA sequence: TGTGCCAGCAGTGGGGACAGGGTAGCCAAAAACATTCAGTACTTC. This chain links TRBV2 with TRBJ2-4, with 9 nucleotides matching TRBD1. CDR3 size: 15 residues. The germline V gene has CDR1 SNHLY and CDR2 FYNNEI. The ends lost 4 bases at V and 0 bases at J; junction bases unmatched: 1. The full variable domain, rest sourced from reference TRBV2 and TRBJ2-4, is EPEVTQTPSHQVTQMGQEVILRCVPISNHLYFYWYRQILGQKVEFLVSFYNNEISEKSEIFDDQFSVERPDGSNFTLKIRSTKLEDSAMYFCASSGDRVAKNIQYFGAGTRLSVL.

This sequence joins TRBV7-7 and TRBJ1-2; 8 bases are a match to TRBD1. The CDR3 has 17 residues. The V gene's germline CDR1 is SSHAT and CDR2 FNYEAQ (reference sequence). J gave up 6 bases and V 4 bases, and 16 bases lay outside the gene matches. The CDR3 nucleotides read TGTGCCAGCAGCTACGACCTTAAGAGGGACAGGAATCATGGCTACACCTTC. It yields the protein CASSYDLKRDRNHGYTF.

The genes are TRBV29-1 and TRBJ2-7; no clear D gene. This CDR3 has 11 amino acids. Trimming cost V 6 bases and J 7 bases, with 13 bases left between them. Germline V CDR1 and CDR2: SQVTM, ANQGSEA. CDR3 region: CSVLTDREQYF. CDR3 coding DNA: TGCAGCGTACTGACTGATCGGGAGCAGTACTTC.

This clonotype was seen a handful of times. The chain uses TRBV27 and TRBJ2-3, with 7 positions matching TRBD1. Per the germline V gene, CDR1 is MNHEY and CDR2 is SMNVEV (reference sequence). V lost 8 bases, J lost 6 bases, and 11 bases stayed unmatched. The CDR3 has 14 amino acids. CDR3 residues: CASRRDRVSDTQYF. In nucleotides, the CDR3 is TGTGCCAGCCGCCGAGACAGGGTGTCGGATACGCAGTATTTT.